This T cell receptor beta chain was observed in a study of regulatory T cells in long-lasting Graves disease. Study results and limitations: Accuracy was perhaps lowered by the small sample size. Repertoires from persistent disease leaned toward TRBV28, TRBJ1-2 and TRBJ2-5.

Researchers made TCR beta libraries by using iRepertoire HTBI primers and running Arm-PCR on CDR3 regions. TCRdb reprocessed the multiplex PCR reads with MiXCR, giving one entry per CDR3 protein. The data contain over 450,000 distinct CDR3 sequences, around a fifth of them singletons. Time point noted: persistent/refractory GD, antithyroid drugs over 5 years with positive TRAb. Isolated PBMC RNA provided the starting material for the TCR library. Staff drew about 8.9 milliliters of peripheral blood into EDTA tubes. Trimming left V 2 bases short and J 9 bases short, with 8 bases between. The CDR3 length is 12 residues. As concerns this clonotype: Its antigen is as yet unknown.

V and J are TRBV12-3 or TRBV12-4 and TRBJ2-1; D could derive from TRBD1 or TRBD2 (5 bases each). Sequenced material: peripheral blood mononuclear cells (PBMCs), taken when the disease was refractory, from a patient treated with antithyroid drugs. The source of this sequence is a female donor with Graves disease. The CDR3 DNA reads as TGTGCCAGCAGTTTATCAGGGACTGAGCAGTTCTTC. Residues: CASSLSGTEQFF.